This T cell receptor beta chain emerged from a study of T cell repertoires in cytomegalovirus infection. About the study: Signatures in public TCR beta sequences pointed to both CMV infection and matching HLA type.

Many counts were recorded for this clonotype. Its antigen is undetermined. Overall study results and limits: The study identified carriers of CMV plus the relevant HLA from cumulative public TCR beta family frequency.

TCRdb itself ran the reads through MiXCR, one entry per CDR3 protein. Of fewer than 550,000 distinct CDR3 sequences in the sample, 11% are singletons; the top ten hold roughly a tenth. Trimming cost V 7 bases and J 6 bases; bases outside gene matches: 9. The germline gives CDR1 MNHNS, CDR2 SASEGT. The CDR3 is 17 amino acids. Sequenced sample: PBMCs. This sequence originates from a human donor in good health (CMV status not recorded). Some clones in this sample may be carry-over from other donors' samples. The chain links TRBV6-1 to TRBJ2-2; 15 positions match TRBD2. CDR3 sequence: CASTFRTSGRASGELFF. CDR3 bases: TGTGCCAGCACCTTCAGGACTAGCGGGAGGGCCTCCGGGGAGCTGTTTTTT.